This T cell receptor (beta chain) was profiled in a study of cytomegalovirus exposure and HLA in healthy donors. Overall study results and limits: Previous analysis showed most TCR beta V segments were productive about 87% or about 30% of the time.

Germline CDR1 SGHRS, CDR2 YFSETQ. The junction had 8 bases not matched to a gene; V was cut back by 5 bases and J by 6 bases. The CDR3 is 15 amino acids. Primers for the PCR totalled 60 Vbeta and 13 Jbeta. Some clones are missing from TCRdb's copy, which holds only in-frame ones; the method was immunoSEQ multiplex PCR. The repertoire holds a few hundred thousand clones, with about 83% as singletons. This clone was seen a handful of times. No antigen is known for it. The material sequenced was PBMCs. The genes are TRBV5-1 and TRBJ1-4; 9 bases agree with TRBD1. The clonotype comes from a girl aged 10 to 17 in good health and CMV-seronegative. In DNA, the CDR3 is TGCGCCAGCAGTCGTGACAGGGGGTGGGATGAAAAACTGTTTTTT. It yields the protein CASSRDRGWDEKLFF.